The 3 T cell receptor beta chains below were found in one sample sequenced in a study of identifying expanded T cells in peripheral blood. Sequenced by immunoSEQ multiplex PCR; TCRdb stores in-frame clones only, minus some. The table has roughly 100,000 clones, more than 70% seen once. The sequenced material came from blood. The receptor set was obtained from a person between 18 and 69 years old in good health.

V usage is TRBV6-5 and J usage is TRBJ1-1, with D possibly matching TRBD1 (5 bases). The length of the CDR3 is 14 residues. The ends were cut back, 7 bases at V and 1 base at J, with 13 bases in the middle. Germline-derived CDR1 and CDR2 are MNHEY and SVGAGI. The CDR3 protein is CASIPGSGNTEAFF. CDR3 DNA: TGTGCCAGCATCCCAGGGTCGGGGAACACTGAAGCTTTCTTT.

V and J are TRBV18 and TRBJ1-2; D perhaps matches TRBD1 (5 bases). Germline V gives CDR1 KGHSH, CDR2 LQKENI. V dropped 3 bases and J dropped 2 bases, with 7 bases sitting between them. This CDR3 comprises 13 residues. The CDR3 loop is CASSPRDNYGYTF. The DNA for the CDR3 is TGTGCCAGCTCACCCCGGGACAACTATGGCTACACCTTC.

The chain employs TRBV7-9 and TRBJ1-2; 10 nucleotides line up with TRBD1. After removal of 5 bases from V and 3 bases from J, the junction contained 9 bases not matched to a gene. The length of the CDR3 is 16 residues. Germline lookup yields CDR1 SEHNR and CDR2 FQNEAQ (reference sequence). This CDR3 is CASSQIGTGADYGYTF. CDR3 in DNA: TGTGCCAGCAGCCAAATAGGGACAGGGGCCGACTATGGCTACACCTTC. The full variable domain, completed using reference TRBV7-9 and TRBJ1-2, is DTGVSQNPRHKITKRGQNVTFRCDPISEHNRLYWYRQTLGQGPEFLTYFQNEAQLEKSRLLSDRFSAERPKGSFSTLEIQRTEQGDSAMYLCASSQIGTGADYGYTFGSGTRLTVV.